The clone carrying this T cell receptor beta chain was observed a few times. No antigen is known for it. The sample originates from a study of T cells in localized non-small cell lung cancer. General study points: Uninvolved adjacent lung had higher T cell clonality than tumor and all other tissues. Among blood samples, higher T cell density accompanied longer overall survival.

TCRdb's table, derived via immunoSEQ multiplex PCR, lists solely in-frame clones and lacks some. The data hold 3,000 to 3,500 clones, with 45% to 50% observed a single time. The CDR3 is made up of 15 amino acids. V was shortened by 2 bases and J by 1 base, with 11 bases between the two germline ends. Germline CDR1 reads SQVTM; CDR2 reads ANQGSEA. The source of this sequence is a woman aged 18 to 55 with stage I lung adenocarcinoma. The rearrangement joins TRBV29-1 to TRBJ2-2, with D perhaps TRBD1 or TRBD2 (5 bases each). The specimen comprised lymph node tissue, sampled before any cancer treatment. As DNA, the CDR3 is TGCAGCGTTGAACGGGGAAGGGGGAACACCGGGGAGCTGTTTTTT. It translates to CSVERGRGNTGELFF.